Below, 27 T cell receptor beta chains from the same sample are listed, as sequenced in a study of T-cell memory formation after mild COVID-19. TCRdb independently ran MiXCR on the 5' RACE reads; one entry per CDR3 protein. The sample lists roughly 260,000 distinct CDR3 sequences, approximately 16% occurring once. The specimen sequenced was PBMCs or a T cell subset sorted from them (not recorded which). The receptors originated from a man aged 18-30 years who had mild COVID-19 (a few samples of this study predate the infection). Cell type and time point are not known.

A few counts support this clonotype. V gene TRBV18 combines with J gene TRBJ1-1; no clear D. Germline V gene data show CDR1 as KGHSH and CDR2 as LQKENI. The CDR3 runs 12 residues. The V end was cut by 6 bases, the J end by 4 bases, with 9 bases between. The CDR3: CASSPSLTEAFF. In DNA, the CDR3 is TGTGCCAGCTCTCCATCCCTCACTGAAGCTTTCTTT. The variable domain in full, completed from reference TRBV18 and TRBJ1-1, reads NAGVMQNPRHLVRRRGQEARLRCSPMKGHSHVYWYRQLPEEGLKFMVYLQKENIIDESGMPKERFSAEFPKEGPSILRIQQVVRGDSAAYFCASSPSLTEAFFGQGTRLTVV.

This clonotype was detected ten times or more. The J gene is TRBJ2-3, the V gene TRBV5-1, with 11 nucleotides matching TRBD2. The CDR3 runs 18 residues. V trimming: 0 bases; J trimming: 1 base; junction bases outside the gene matches: 7. Germline loops: CDR1 SGHRS, CDR2 YFSETQ. The CDR3 DNA reads TGCGCCAGCAGCTTGGCCCTAGCGGGGGGTCCTGGCACAGATACGCAGTATTTT. Amino acid sequence: CASSLALAGGPGTDTQYF. Full variable domain (missing parts from reference TRBV5-1 and TRBJ2-3): KAGVTQTPRYLIKTRGQQVTLSCSPISGHRSVSWYQQTPGQGLQFLFEYFSETQRNKGNFPGRFSGRQFSNSRSEMNVSTLELGDSALYLCASSLALAGGPGTDTQYFGPGTRLTVL.

This clonotype was counted a few times. The DNA for the CDR3 is TGTGCCACCAGCAGAGGACAGGGCGAGGAGACCCAGTACTTC. It translates to CATSRGQGEETQYF. The chain is built from TRBV15 and TRBJ2-5, with 7 bases that match TRBD1. This CDR3 is 14 amino acids long. With V trimmed by 1 base and J by 5 bases, 4 bases remained unmatched. Germline V lookup: CDR1 LNHNV, CDR2 YYDKDF (reference sequence).

This clonotype was observed at least ten times. The chain couples TRBV7-2 to TRBJ2-7; a possible D gene is TRBD2 (5 bases). From germline, CDR1 is SGHTA and CDR2 FQGNSA. Trimming took off 5 bases at V and 0 bases at J, with 17 bases between the two ends. This CDR3 is built from 16 residues. In DNA form, the CDR3 reads TGTGCCAGCAGCCTCCTAGGACTTGGGGTCTCCTACGAGCAGTACTTC. This gives the protein CASSLLGLGVSYEQYF.

The chain carries TRBV7-8 and TRBJ1-4; TRBD1 is a possible D gene (6 bases). V was shortened by 5 bases and J by 13 bases, with 11 bases between the two germline ends. The CDR3 is made up of 11 amino acids. Germline V gene sequence: CDR1 SGHVS, CDR2 FQNEAQ. The CDR3 spells CASSPGEGLFF. The CDR3 DNA sequence: TGTGCCAGCAGCCCAGGGGAGGGACTGTTTTTT.

The rearrangement uses TRBV28 and TRBJ1-5; D possibly corresponds to TRBD1 (6 bases). Germline V lookup: CDR1 MDHEN, CDR2 SYDVKM. V gave up 8 bases and J gave up 6 bases, with 14 bases separating them. CDR3 length: 13 residues. CDR3 in DNA: TGTGCCAGCCGATCAGGGGATGGTCAGCCCCAGCATTTT. The encoded protein is CASRSGDGQPQHF.

This clonotype was picked up a small number of times. This chain joins TRBV9 and TRBJ2-5; possibly TRBD2 for D (5 bases). The CDR3 loop spans 14 amino acids. The V gene's germline CDR1 is SGDLS and CDR2 YYNGEE. V shed 0 bases and J shed 9 bases, with 15 bases lying between them. CDR3: CASSVEGQLGAQYF. The DNA for the CDR3 is TGTGCCAGCAGCGTAGAGGGCCAGCTCGGGGCCCAGTACTTC.

V and J are TRBV4-3 and TRBJ2-3; D call uncertain. The CDR3 spans 12 residues. Germline CDR1 is LGHNA and CDR2 is YSLEER. Trimming cost V 5 bases and J 2 bases, with 5 bases left between them. The CDR3 spells CASSSHTDTQYF. In DNA form, the CDR3 reads TGCGCCAGCAGCAGCCACACAGATACGCAGTATTTT.

The chain combines TRBV2 with TRBJ2-5; D is undetermined. CDR3 size: 12 residues. Germline V gene lookup returns CDR1 SNHLY and CDR2 FYNNEI. V lost 4 bases and J lost 3, with 6 bases in between. The CDR3 protein is CASSVLEETQYF. The CDR3 bases are TGTGCCAGCAGTGTTCTTGAAGAGACCCAGTACTTC.

The chain recombines TRBV10-3 with TRBJ2-7, with a weak D call TRBD1 (6 bases). Germline assignment: CDR1 ENHRY and CDR2 SYGVKD. The CDR3 totals 13 residues. Trimming cost V 4 bases and J 7 bases, with 14 bases left between them. The CDR3 nucleotides read TGTGCCATCAGTGCTGGGGGAAGGGGGGAGCAGTACGTC. Translation: CAISAGGRGEQYV.

There are a few counts of this clonotype. This chain joins TRBV7-2 and TRBJ2-2; D may match TRBD1 or TRBD2 (5 bases each). The CDR3 runs to 17 residues. V was trimmed by 3 bases and J by 4 bases, leaving 18 bases between them. The germline V gene has CDR1 SGHTA and CDR2 FQGNSA. CDR3 protein: CASSLASKVGGTGELFF. In DNA, the CDR3 is TGTGCCAGCAGCTTGGCCTCGAAGGTTGGGGGCACCGGGGAGCTGTTTTTT.

The gene calls are TRBV28 and TRBJ1-5, with 9 positions matching TRBD1. Germline values: CDR1 MDHEN, CDR2 SYDVKM. The V gene end was trimmed by 6 bases and the J gene end by 6 bases; junction bases not matched to a gene: 12. CDR3 size: 16 residues. The CDR3 region is CASSPTGGGGTQPQHF. In nucleotides, the CDR3 is TGTGCCAGCAGCCCTACAGGGGGCGGGGGGACTCAGCCCCAGCATTTT.

The J gene is TRBJ1-1, the V gene TRBV2, with 8 bases identical to TRBD1. This CDR3 has 14 amino acids. The V segment lost 5 bases and the J segment 5 bases; nucleotides outside the gene matches: 7. CDR1 is SNHLY and CDR2 is FYNNEI in the germline V gene. The CDR3 is CASSRTTGGTEAFF. CDR3 coding DNA: TGTGCCAGCAGTCGGACCACAGGGGGGACTGAAGCTTTCTTT.

Note on this clonotype: Mismatch with germline at one junction end may stem from a read error. The rearrangement links TRBV7-9 to TRBJ1-2, with D possibly being TRBD1 (5 bases). Germline V gene data show CDR1 as SEHNR and CDR2 as FQNEAQ (reference sequence). The CDR3 has 16 residues. The DNA for the CDR3 is TGTGCCAGAAGCTTAGCGGCTGGCCCTCAGGGCTATGGCTACACCTTC. It codes for CARSLAAGPQGYGYTF.

This clonotype was picked up a small number of times. The CDR3 bases are TGTGCCAGCAGTGAACGGGGTTTTGGCGAGCAGTACGTC. This sequence encodes CASSERGFGEQYV. The chain couples TRBV2 to TRBJ2-7; D is possibly TRBD2 (5 bases). The length of the CDR3 is 13 residues. CDR1 and CDR2 from the germline V gene are SNHLY and FYNNEI. V was shortened by 2 bases and J by 6 bases, with 11 bases between the two germline ends.

This clonotype was seen at least ten times. The genes are TRBV11-2 and TRBJ2-2; D gene unclear. Germline V gives CDR1 SGHAT, CDR2 FQNNGV. This CDR3 has 15 residues. V lost 1 base and J 4 bases, leaving 10 bases between the germline ends. CDR3 DNA sequence: TGTGCCAGCAGCTTAGTCGCTTTTGGCACCGGGGAGCTGTTTTTT. It codes for CASSLVAFGTGELFF.

The table lists this clonotype with a few counts. V is TRBV20-1 and J is TRBJ1-5; D unclear. V was shortened by 4 bases and J by 4 bases, with 8 bases between the two germline ends. The germline V gene has CDR1 DFQATT and CDR2 SNEGSKA (reference sequence). This CDR3 region has 12 residues. The CDR3 loop is CSAMHPNQPQHF. CDR3 in DNA: TGCAGTGCTATGCACCCGAATCAGCCCCAGCATTTT.

This clonotype was detected ten times or more. The chain carries TRBV24-1 and TRBJ2-2; D possibly uses TRBD1 or TRBD2 (5 bases each). V was clipped by 0 bases and J by 3 bases, with 7 bases between them. The germline V gene encodes CDR1 KGHDR and CDR2 SFDVKD. The CDR3 runs to 15 residues. Here the CDR3 reads CATSDLGGDTGELFF. In DNA, the CDR3 is TGTGCCACCAGTGATTTGGGGGGAGACACCGGGGAGCTGTTTTTT.

The sample holds a few counts of this clonotype. This rearrangement joins TRBV7-2 to TRBJ1-5; TRBD1 is a possible D gene (6 bases). This CDR3 region has 16 residues. Germline V gene lookup returns CDR1 SGHTA and CDR2 FQGNSA. The germline V and J ends were trimmed by 3 bases and 2 bases, with 14 bases remaining between them. CDR3 coding DNA: TGTGCCAGCAGCTTCCCTGGGGGCGTTGGCAATCAGCCCCAGCATTTT. It yields the protein CASSFPGGVGNQPQHF.

The chain recombines TRBV7-9 with TRBJ1-1; 8 bases map to TRBD1. V was clipped by 5 bases and J by 5 bases; unmatched bases: 13. Germline V gives CDR1 SEHNR, CDR2 FQNEAQ (reference sequence). This CDR3 has 16 amino acids. The DNA for the CDR3 is TGTGCCAGCAGCACCCAGACAGGGGAAGGTTGGACTGAAGCTTTCTTT. The encoded protein is CASSTQTGEGWTEAFF.

This clonotype has ten or more counts. The chain links TRBV4-1 to TRBJ2-1, with 8 bases aligning to TRBD2. The CDR3 totals 16 residues. The J segment lost 7 bases and the V segment lost 5 bases, leaving 13 bases of the junction unmatched. Germline-derived CDR1 and CDR2 are MGHRA and YSYEKL. The DNA for the CDR3 is TGCGCCAGCAGCAACGGGGGGGCCTTACCTGGGAATGAGCAGTTCTTC. It is translated as CASSNGGALPGNEQFF.

V is TRBV5-1 and J is TRBJ2-1; unclear D gene. The germline V and J ends were trimmed by 1 base and 7 bases, with 9 bases remaining between them. Germline V gives CDR1 SGHRS, CDR2 YFSETQ. The CDR3 has 13 amino acids. The CDR3 loop reads CASSLSPWNEQFF. DNA for the CDR3: TGCGCCAGCAGCTTGAGTCCTTGGAATGAGCAGTTCTTC.

Many counts were recorded for this clonotype. The chain couples TRBV5-1 to TRBJ2-5; TRBD1 is a possible D gene (6 bases). The CDR3 sequence is 15 residues long. Germline CDR1 and CDR2: SGHRS and YFSETQ. Between the trimmed V and J ends, which lost 0 bases and 0 bases, there was a span of 9 bases. This CDR3 reads CASSLEGVYQETQYF. The CDR3 nucleotides read TGCGCCAGCAGCTTGGAGGGGGTCTACCAAGAGACCCAGTACTTC.

The chain recombines TRBV6-5 with TRBJ2-7; TRBD2 matches at 7 bases. The CDR3 is 16 amino acids. Losses at the gene ends were 11 bases for V and 2 bases for J; bases not matched to a gene: 18. Germline CDR1 is MNHEY and CDR2 is SVGAGI. CDR3 nucleotide sequence: TGTGCCGGAGCACCCATACCCGGCGGGAGCACCTACGAGCAGTACGTC. Protein sequence: CAGAPIPGGSTYEQYV.

This chain uses TRBV29-1 with TRBJ1-2, with TRBD1 identical over 9 bases. The CDR3 totals 13 residues. Germline-derived CDR1 and CDR2 are SQVTM and ANQGSEA. J was trimmed by 4 bases and V by 8 bases; bases with no gene match: 8. CDR3 residues: CSTSGTGLYGYTF. The DNA for the CDR3 is TGCAGCACATCCGGGACAGGGCTCTATGGCTACACCTTC.

This rearrangement joins TRBV7-9 to TRBJ2-3; 7 nucleotides match TRBD1. Germline CDR1 is SEHNR and CDR2 is FQNEAQ (reference sequence). After removal of 3 bases from V and 0 bases from J, the junction contained 3 bases not matched to a gene. The CDR3 covers 15 residues. The CDR3 DNA follows: TGTGCCAGCAGCTTTTTACAGGGGAGCACAGATACGCAGTATTTT. Protein sequence: CASSFLQGSTDTQYF.

The chain couples TRBV4-2 to TRBJ2-5; D remains ambiguous. This CDR3 contains 15 residues. Germline V lookup: CDR1 LGHNA, CDR2 YNFKEQ. V lost 1 base to trimming and J lost 4 bases, with 13 bases between them. The CDR3 here is CASSQGTSLTETQYF. In DNA, the CDR3 is TGTGCCAGCAGCCAAGGCACCAGTCTCACAGAGACCCAGTACTTC.